The 5 T cell receptor beta chains given below trace back to one sample, sequenced in a study of metastatic and nonmetastatic thyroid tumors. TCRdb re-called clones from the PCR reads using MiXCR. The sample records 6,800 or so clones, around 37% being singletons. Thyroid surgery took place with no prior treatment in any patient. Sequenced material: adjacent normal tissue. These receptor sequences come from a female donor with papillary thyroid cancer or a benign thyroid nodule (not recorded which). Some clones in this sample may be carry-over from other donors' samples.

This clone is medium-sized within its sample. The chain couples TRBV5-1 to TRBJ1-2; tentative D call: TRBD1 (5 bases). The CDR3 totals 15 residues. Germline CDR1 SGHRS, CDR2 YFSETQ. V was clipped by 3 bases and J by 0 bases, with 12 bases between them. The CDR3 region is CASSYAGTSNYGYTF. CDR3 DNA: TGCGCCAGCAGCTACGCCGGGACCTCTAACTATGGCTACACCTTC.

The chain carries TRBV27 and TRBJ2-7; 7 nucleotides align to TRBD1. Unmatched junction bases numbered 4, after V lost 6 bases and J lost 2 bases. The CDR3 extends over 13 amino acids. The germline CDR1 and CDR2 sequences are MNHEY and SMNVEV (reference sequence). The CDR3 nucleotides read TGTGCCAGCAGCGGGACAGAGCCCTACGAGCAGTACTTC. This sequence encodes CASSGTEPYEQYF.

A word on this clone: The sample holds other DNA sequences that translate to the same CDR3. The rearrangement links TRBV6-1 to TRBJ2-1; D possibly corresponds to TRBD2 (6 bases). This CDR3 contains 13 residues. V was shortened by 6 bases and J by 5 bases, with 11 bases between the two germline ends. Germline CDR1 is MNHNS and CDR2 is SASEGT. DNA of the CDR3: TGTGCCAGCAGGCGGGGATCAGACAATGAGCAGTTCTTC. Translation gives CASRRGSDNEQFF.

This clone was counted a few times. This chain links TRBV6-1 with TRBJ2-1; 11 bases are shared with TRBD2. The CDR3 has 14 amino acids. V dropped 6 bases and J dropped 6; count of bases not matched to a gene: 4. The V gene's germline CDR1 is MNHNS and CDR2 SASEGT. CDR3 nucleotides: TGTGCCAGCAGGGGGACTAGCGGCCGCAATGAGCAGTTCTTC. It is translated as CASRGTSGRNEQFF.

The rearrangement joins TRBV7-2 to TRBJ1-2; D may be TRBD1 (6 bases). Germline V gene sequence: CDR1 SGHTA, CDR2 FQGNSA. V dropped 4 bases and J dropped 5 bases, with 17 bases sitting between them. The CDR3 runs 15 residues. CDR3 loop: CASSSTGVVSYGYTF. The CDR3 bases are TGTGCCAGCAGCTCGACAGGCGTAGTTTCTTATGGCTACACCTTC.